The 30 T cell receptor beta chains reported below all come from one sample, sequenced in a study of Graves' ophthalmopathy and Graves' hyperthyroidism. From RNA, the CDR3 regions of TCR beta chains were amplified and sequenced. An initial RT-PCR round employing HTBI primers preceded a second-round multiplex PCR. Each CDR3 protein is one row after TCRdb ran MiXCR on the multiplex PCR reads. Of about 160,000 distinct CDR3 sequences detected, roughly 36% appear once; the ten largest clones hold roughly 9%. Sequencing was performed on peripheral blood. The receptor source for this set is a man aged 30 to 39 with Graves' ophthalmopathy.

Only a few counts were recorded for this clonotype. V gene TRBV19 combines with J gene TRBJ2-7, with a tentative D call TRBD2 (6 bases). From germline, CDR1 is LNHDA and CDR2 SQIVND (reference sequence). The ends were cut back, 6 bases at V and 5 bases at J, with 14 bases in the middle. The CDR3 is 13 amino acids. CDR3 sequence: CASSLGRGNEQYF. The DNA of the CDR3 is TGTGCCAGTAGCCTCGGACGGGGGAACGAGCAGTACTTC.

This clonotype was found many times. The chain employs TRBV7-3 and TRBJ1-1; possible D gene TRBD1, 6 bases. The V end was cut by 3 bases, the J end by 6 bases, with 17 bases between. The CDR3 is 15 residues long. Germline values: CDR1 SGHTA, CDR2 FQGTGA. CDR3 DNA sequence: TGTGCCAGCAGCTTCGGAGGGGGGCGCGTTGCTGAAGCTTTCTTT. Encoded protein: CASSFGGGRVAEAFF.

This chain uses TRBV7-8 with TRBJ1-1; D is undetermined. The germline V and J ends were trimmed by 5 bases and 4 bases, with 14 bases remaining between them. The CDR3 loop spans 14 amino acids. Germline V CDR1 and CDR2: SGHVS, FQNEAQ. The CDR3 region is CASSPLRASTEAFF. The CDR3 region has the DNA TGTGCCAGCAGCCCGTTGAGGGCAAGCACTGAAGCTTTCTTT. The full variable domain, completed using reference TRBV7-8 and TRBJ1-1, is GAGVSQSPRYKVAKRGQDVALRCDPISGHVSLFWYQQALGQGPEFLTYFQNEAQLDKSGLPSDRFFAERPEGSVSTLKIQRTQQEDSAVYLCASSPLRASTEAFFGQGTRLTVV.

The chain links TRBV5-4 to TRBJ2-7, with 11 bases lining up with TRBD2. The ends lost 3 bases at V and 2 bases at J; junction bases unmatched: 13. Germline lookup yields CDR1 SGHNT and CDR2 YYREEE (reference sequence). The CDR3 extends over 18 amino acids. CDR3 sequence reads: CASSSKLGTSGEAYEQYF. The CDR3 nucleotides read TGTGCCAGCAGCTCGAAACTCGGGACTAGCGGTGAGGCCTACGAGCAGTACTTC.

The chain uses TRBV6-2 or TRBV6-3 and TRBJ1-1, with TRBD1 as a possible D gene (6 bases). The ends were cut back, 6 bases at V and 4 bases at J, with 15 bases in the middle. The length of the CDR3 is 14 residues. CDR1 MNHEY and CDR2 SVGEGT come from the germline V gene. CDR3 sequence (DNA): TGTGCCAGCAGATCACAGGGCGGAAGCACTGAAGCTTTCTTT. Amino acids: CASRSQGGSTEAFF.

This clonotype showed up many times. The chain has TRBV6-5 and TRBJ1-5; perhaps TRBD1 as D (6 bases). Trimming took off 5 bases at V and 6 bases at J, with 14 bases between the two ends. There are 14 residues in the CDR3. Per the germline V gene, CDR1 is MNHEY and CDR2 is SVGAGI. CDR3 sequence (DNA): TGTGCCAGCAGTACCGACAGGACTAGTCAGCCCCAGCATTTT. Amino acid sequence: CASSTDRTSQPQHF.

This clonotype was found a few times. The rearrangement links TRBV7-2 to TRBJ1-6; 7 nucleotides agree with TRBD1. This CDR3 contains 15 residues. Germline-derived CDR1 and CDR2 are SGHTA and FQGNSA. V lost 4 bases and J lost 6; bases outside the gene matches: 6. The CDR3 protein is CASSWGQIINSPLHF. In DNA, the CDR3 is TGTGCCAGCAGCTGGGGACAGATAATTAATTCACCCCTCCACTTT.

This clonotype was seen repeatedly, ten times or more. The chain carries TRBV4-1 and TRBJ2-7; D uncertain. The CDR3 length is 15 residues. Germline values: CDR1 MGHRA, CDR2 YSYEKL. Trimming cost V 1 base and J 1 base, with 11 bases left between them. Here the CDR3 reads CASSQGRITSYEQYF. For the CDR3, the DNA is TGCGCCAGCAGCCAAGGTCGAATCACTTCCTACGAGCAGTACTTC.

The chain is built from TRBV30 and TRBJ2-7; D is unresolved. The germline V gene has CDR1 GTSNPN and CDR2 SVGIG (reference sequence). V was clipped by 4 bases and J by 0 bases, with 10 bases between them. The CDR3 length is 13 residues. Here the CDR3 reads CAWKRDNSYEQYF. The DNA of the CDR3 is TGTGCCTGGAAGAGAGACAACTCCTACGAGCAGTACTTC.

The chain has TRBV15 and TRBJ2-7, with unresolved D. The CDR3 has 14 amino acids. Germline V lookup: CDR1 LNHNV, CDR2 YYDKDF (reference sequence). Trimming removed 2 bases from V and 1 base from J, with 9 bases in between. CDR3 protein: CATSRTRPSYEQYF. CDR3 DNA: TGTGCCACCAGCAGAACTCGACCATCCTACGAGCAGTACTTC. Variable domain in full (rest from reference TRBV15 and TRBJ2-7): DAMVIQNPRYQVTQFGKPVTLSCSQTLNHNVMYWYQQKSSQAPKLLFHYYDKDFNNEADTPDNFQSRRPNTSFCFLDIRSPGLGDTAMYLCATSRTRPSYEQYFGPGTRLTVT.

The V call is TRBV6-1, the J call TRBJ2-5; D possibly corresponds to TRBD2 (7 bases). V was clipped by 6 bases and J by 5 bases, with 13 bases between them. Germline V lookup: CDR1 MNHNS, CDR2 SASEGT. This CDR3 has 13 amino acids. Here the CDR3 DNA reads TGTGCCAGCAGGGGGGCGGGAGTGGAGACCCAGTACTTC. This translates into CASRGAGVETQYF.

This chain joins TRBV6-5 and TRBJ1-1, with a possible D match to TRBD1 (5 bases). Germline V gene sequence: CDR1 MNHEY, CDR2 SVGAGI. Trimming pared 4 bases from V and 5 bases from J, leaving 14 bases between. The CDR3 is 14 amino acids. In DNA form, the CDR3 reads TGTGCCAGCAGTTCCAGGGTGGGGGGGACTGAAGCTTTCTTT. This gives the protein CASSSRVGGTEAFF.

The chain joins TRBV19 to TRBJ1-5; TRBD1 aligns across 11 bases. The V gene end was trimmed by 8 bases and the J gene end by 0 bases; junction bases not matched to a gene: 6. The germline V gene encodes CDR1 LNHDA and CDR2 SQIVND (reference sequence). This CDR3 has 16 residues. CDR3: CASSDRGPYSNQPQHF. CDR3 in DNA: TGTGCCAGTTCGGACAGGGGGCCTTATAGCAATCAGCCCCAGCATTTT.

The rearrangement joins TRBV19 to TRBJ2-7, with a weak D call TRBD1 (7 bases). Trimming took off 2 bases at V and 4 bases at J, with 15 bases between the two ends. This CDR3 is built from 15 residues. Germline V gives CDR1 LNHDA, CDR2 SQIVND (reference sequence). CDR3 amino acids: CASSISQGGSYEQYF. The DNA for the CDR3 is TGTGCCAGTAGTATATCCCAGGGGGGCAGTTACGAGCAGTACTTC.

This chain links TRBV10-3 with TRBJ2-7, with 7 bases lining up with TRBD2. Germline loops: CDR1 ENHRY, CDR2 SYGVKD. This CDR3 spans 14 amino acids. J gave up 4 bases and V 8 bases, and 11 bases lay outside the gene matches. CDR3 nucleotides: TGTGCCATCCGGGAGGTTCCCCCAGTTTACGAGCAGTACTTC. Translated, it gives CAIREVPPVYEQYF.

The table lists this clonotype with many counts. J is TRBJ1-1 and V is TRBV6-5; D is unclear. Trimming shortened V by 0 bases and J by 0 bases, and 8 bases separated the two germline ends. Germline CDR1 MNHEY, CDR2 SVGAGI. The CDR3 totals 15 residues. The DNA of the CDR3 is TGTGCCAGCAGTTACTCCCTCGCCCTGAACACTGAAGCTTTCTTT. This gives the protein CASSYSLALNTEAFF.

The gene calls are TRBV28 and TRBJ2-5, with D uncertain. The germline gives CDR1 MDHEN, CDR2 SYDVKM. V lost 4 bases and J lost 5, with 11 bases in between. The CDR3 sequence is 13 residues long. This CDR3 reads CASSSPGMETQYF. CDR3 DNA: TGTGCCAGCAGTTCTCCTGGAATGGAGACCCAGTACTTC.

This clonotype was recorded many times. The chain links TRBV6-2 or TRBV6-3 to TRBJ2-2; D unresolved. CDR1 MNHEY and CDR2 SVGEGT come from the germline V gene. CDR3 length: 11 amino acids. V was cut by 0 bases and J by 9 bases, with 2 bases left in between. The CDR3 sequence: CASSYSRELFF. The CDR3 DNA sequence: TGTGCCAGCAGTTACTCGAGGGAGCTGTTTTTT.

This clonotype was seen ten or more times. At one end, the junction sequence differs from germline, possibly due to a read error. The CDR3 DNA reads TGTGCCAGCAGTTCGGGGGCATATTTAGGCCTCGAGCGGTACTTC. It encodes CASSSGAYLGLERYF. V and J are TRBV12-3 or TRBV12-4 and TRBJ2-7; perhaps D is TRBD1 or TRBD2 (6 bases each). The CDR3 is 15 residues long.

The rearrangement uses TRBV7-9 and TRBJ2-7, with TRBD1 identical over 7 bases. V lost 4 bases and J lost 3; bases outside the gene matches: 6. Germline assignment: CDR1 SEHNR and CDR2 FQNEAQ (reference sequence). CDR3 length: 14 amino acids. CDR3 in amino acids: CASSSDRALYEQYF. The CDR3 bases are TGTGCCAGCAGCTCCGACAGGGCCCTCTACGAGCAGTACTTC.

The rearrangement joins TRBV13 to TRBJ1-2, with D unresolved. The CDR3 runs 13 residues. V was shortened by 0 bases and J by 3 bases, with 5 bases between the two germline ends. From germline, CDR1 is PRHDT and CDR2 FYEKMQ (reference sequence). CDR3 nucleotide sequence: TGTGCCAGCAGCTTAGGGCAGGACTATGGCTACACCTTC. Translation gives CASSLGQDYGYTF.

This clonotype was found many times. The chain employs TRBV7-2 and TRBJ1-2; D ambiguous. Germline V lookup: CDR1 SGHTA, CDR2 FQGNSA. This CDR3 comprises 14 residues. Trimming took 3 bases from V and 2 from J, leaving 10 bases between them. The CDR3 reads CASSFPGRNYGYTF. As DNA, the CDR3 is TGTGCCAGCAGCTTTCCTGGCAGAAACTATGGCTACACCTTC.

This clonotype was detected ten times or more. The chain has TRBV6-5 and TRBJ1-3; D perhaps matches TRBD1 (5 bases). In germline, CDR1 is MNHEY, CDR2 SVGAGI. This CDR3 contains 15 residues. Deletions cut 6 bases from V and 0 bases from J, with 12 bases between. For the CDR3, the DNA is TGTGCCAGCAGCCAGGGCGGCATCTCTGGAAACACCATATATTTT. It codes for CASSQGGISGNTIYF.

This clonotype was recorded many times. The V gene is TRBV3-1, the J gene TRBJ1-2; TRBD1 aligns across 7 bases. The CDR3 spans 14 residues. CDR1 and CDR2 from the germline V gene are LGHDT and YNNKEL (reference sequence). V was clipped by 1 base and J by 4 bases; unmatched bases: 3. In DNA, the CDR3 is TGTGCCAGCAGCCAAGGTCAGGGGGTCTATGGCTACACCTTC. Translated: CASSQGQGVYGYTF.

This clonotype was counted many times. J is TRBJ1-2 and V is TRBV15, with 9 bases aligning to TRBD1. J was trimmed by 7 bases and V by 2 bases; bases with no gene match: 8. The germline gives CDR1 LNHNV, CDR2 YYDKDF (reference sequence). The CDR3 extends over 15 amino acids. As DNA, the CDR3 is TGTGCCACCAGCAGATCAAGGGACAGGGCAGTTGGCTACACCTTC. Amino acid sequence: CATSRSRDRAVGYTF.

The rearrangement uses TRBV7-3 and TRBJ2-5; the match to TRBD2 covers 12 bases. CDR3 length: 17 residues. The germline CDR1 and CDR2 sequences are SGHTA and FQGTGA. Trimming removed 5 bases from V and 5 bases from J; junction bases left unmatched: 12. CDR3 residues: CASSLRSTSGSGETQYF. The CDR3 nucleotides are TGTGCCAGCAGCCTCCGATCGACTAGCGGGAGCGGGGAGACCCAGTACTTC.

As to this clonotype: An end of the junction does not agree with germline; a read error may underlie this. The genes are TRBV20-1 and TRBJ2-2; unclear D gene. Germline CDR1 and CDR2: DFQATT and SNEGSKA (reference sequence). The CDR3 extends over 14 amino acids. For the CDR3, the DNA is TGCAGTGCTAGGGAAAGAAGTGTGACCGAGGAGCTGTTTTTT. It is translated as CSARERSVTEELFF.

This clonotype was seen ten or more times. The CDR3 DNA is TGTGCCAGCAGTCCCTACGGGGGGAATTCACCCCTCCACTTT. It translates to CASSPYGGNSPLHF. The chain recombines TRBV9 with TRBJ1-6, with D possibly TRBD1 on 5 matching bases. The germline V gene encodes CDR1 SGDLS and CDR2 YYNGEE. With 5 bases removed from V and 7 bases from J, the gap between germline ends came to 13 bases. There are 14 residues in the CDR3.

The chain carries TRBV7-8 and TRBJ2-7; a possible D gene is TRBD2 (6 bases). CDR3 size: 15 residues. CDR1 is SGHVS and CDR2 is FQNEAQ in the germline V gene. The V end was cut by 1 base, the J end by 2 bases, with 12 bases between. The CDR3 nucleotides read TGTGCCAGCAGCTTAGGGCCTAGCGCCACCTACGAGCAGTACTTC. Amino acid sequence: CASSLGPSATYEQYF.

This clonotype was observed at least ten times. The junction does not match germline at one end; this may be a read error. V gene TRBV4-3 combines with J gene TRBJ2-2; maybe TRBD1 (5 bases). CDR3 size: 16 residues. CDR1 is LGHNA, CDR2 YSLEER, per germline. The CDR3 loop reads CASSQGGYRSTRELFF. The CDR3 DNA reads as TGCGCCAGCAGCCAAGGGGGTTACAGGAGCACCCGGGAGCTGTTTTTT.